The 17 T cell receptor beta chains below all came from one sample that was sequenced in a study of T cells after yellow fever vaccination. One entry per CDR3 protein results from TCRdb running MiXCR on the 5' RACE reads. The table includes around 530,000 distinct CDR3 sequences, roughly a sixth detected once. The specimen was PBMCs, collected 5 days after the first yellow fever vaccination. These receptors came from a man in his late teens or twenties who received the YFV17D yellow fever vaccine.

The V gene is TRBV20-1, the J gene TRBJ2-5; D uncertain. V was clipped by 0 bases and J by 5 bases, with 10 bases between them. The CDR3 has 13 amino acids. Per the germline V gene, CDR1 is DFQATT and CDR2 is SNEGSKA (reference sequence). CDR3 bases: TGCAGTGCTAGAGATGGTCCCAAGGAGACCCAGTACTTC. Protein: CSARDGPKETQYF.

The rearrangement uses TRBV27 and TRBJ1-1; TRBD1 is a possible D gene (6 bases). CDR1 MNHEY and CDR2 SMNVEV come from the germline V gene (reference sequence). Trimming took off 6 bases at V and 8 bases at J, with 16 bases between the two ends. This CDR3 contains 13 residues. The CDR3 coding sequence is TGTGCCAGCAGCCGGGACAACCGTCGGGAAGCTTTCTTT. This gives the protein CASSRDNRREAFF.

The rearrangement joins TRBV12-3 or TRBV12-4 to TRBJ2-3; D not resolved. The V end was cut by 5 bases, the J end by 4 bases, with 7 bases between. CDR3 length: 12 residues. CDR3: CASSVGADTQYF. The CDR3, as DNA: TGTGCCAGCAGTGTTGGGGCAGATACGCAGTATTTT.

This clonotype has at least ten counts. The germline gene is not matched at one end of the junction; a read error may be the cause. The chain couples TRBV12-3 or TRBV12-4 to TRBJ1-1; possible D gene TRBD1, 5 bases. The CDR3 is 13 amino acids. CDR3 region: CASSLGEGTEAFF. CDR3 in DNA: TGTGCCAGCAGCTTAGGGGAGGGCACTGAAGCTTTCTTT.

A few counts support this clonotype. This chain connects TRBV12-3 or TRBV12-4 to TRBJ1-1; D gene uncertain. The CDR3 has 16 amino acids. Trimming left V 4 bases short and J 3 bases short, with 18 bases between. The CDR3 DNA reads TGTGCCAGCAGTTACCGAGTCGTCCGGGCCCACACTGAAGCTTTCTTT. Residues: CASSYRVVRAHTEAFF.

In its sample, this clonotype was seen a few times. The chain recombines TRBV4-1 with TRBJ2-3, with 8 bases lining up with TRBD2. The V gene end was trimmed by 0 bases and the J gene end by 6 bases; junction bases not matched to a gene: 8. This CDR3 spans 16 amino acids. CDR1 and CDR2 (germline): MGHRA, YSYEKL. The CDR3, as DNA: TGCGCCAGCAGCCAAGAGCCCGGACTAGCAGCCGATACGCAGTATTTT. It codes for CASSQEPGLAADTQYF.

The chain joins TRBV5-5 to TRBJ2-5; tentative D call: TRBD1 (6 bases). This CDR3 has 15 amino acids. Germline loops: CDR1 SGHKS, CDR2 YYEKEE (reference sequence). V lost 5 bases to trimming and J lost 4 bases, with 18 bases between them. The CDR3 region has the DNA TGTGCCAGCAGACAACAACAACAGGGTCCAGAGACCCAGTACTTC. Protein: CASRQQQQGPETQYF.

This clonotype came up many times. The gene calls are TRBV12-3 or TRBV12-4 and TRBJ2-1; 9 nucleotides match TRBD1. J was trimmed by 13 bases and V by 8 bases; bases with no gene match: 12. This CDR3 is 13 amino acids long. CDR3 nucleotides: TGTGCCAGCGAAAACCGGGACAGGGCCCACCAGTTCTTC. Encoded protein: CASENRDRAHQFF.

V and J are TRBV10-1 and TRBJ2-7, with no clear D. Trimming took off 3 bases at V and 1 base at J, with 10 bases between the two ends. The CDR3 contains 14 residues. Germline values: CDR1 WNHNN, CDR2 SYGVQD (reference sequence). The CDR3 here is CASSDPTVSYEQYF. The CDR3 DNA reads TGCGCCAGCAGTGACCCAACTGTATCCTACGAGCAGTACTTC.

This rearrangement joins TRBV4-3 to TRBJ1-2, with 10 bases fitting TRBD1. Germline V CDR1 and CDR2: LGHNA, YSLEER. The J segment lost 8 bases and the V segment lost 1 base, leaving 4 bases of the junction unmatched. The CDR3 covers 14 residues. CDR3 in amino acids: CASSQGQGAGGYTF. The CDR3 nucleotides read TGCGCCAGCAGCCAAGGACAGGGGGCAGGGGGCTACACCTTC.

Written as DNA, the CDR3 is TGTGCCAGCAGCCAAGATATGGGGGCCCGGGACATTCAGTACTTC. This encodes CASSQDMGARDIQYF. The rearrangement uses TRBV3-1 and TRBJ2-4; possible D gene TRBD1, 6 bases. Per the germline V gene, CDR1 is LGHDT and CDR2 is YNNKEL (reference sequence). Between the trimmed V and J ends, which lost 0 bases and 8 bases, there was a span of 14 bases. The CDR3 length is 15 residues.

CDR3 sequence: CASSVVGGLAGDNEQFF. In DNA form, the CDR3 reads TGTGCCAGCAGCGTAGTAGGGGGGCTAGCGGGAGACAATGAGCAGTTCTTC. J is TRBJ2-1 and V is TRBV9, with 10 bases identical to TRBD2. CDR3 size: 17 residues. Per germline, CDR1 SGDLS and CDR2 YYNGEE. The ends lost 0 bases at V and 5 bases at J; junction bases unmatched: 8.

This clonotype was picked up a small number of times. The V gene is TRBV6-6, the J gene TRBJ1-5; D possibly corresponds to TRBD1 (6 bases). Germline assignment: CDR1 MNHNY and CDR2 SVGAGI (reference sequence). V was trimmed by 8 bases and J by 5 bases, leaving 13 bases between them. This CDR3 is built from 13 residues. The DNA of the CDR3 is TGTGCCAGCTGCCAGGGGTCCCATCAGCCCCAGCATTTT. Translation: CASCQGSHQPQHF.

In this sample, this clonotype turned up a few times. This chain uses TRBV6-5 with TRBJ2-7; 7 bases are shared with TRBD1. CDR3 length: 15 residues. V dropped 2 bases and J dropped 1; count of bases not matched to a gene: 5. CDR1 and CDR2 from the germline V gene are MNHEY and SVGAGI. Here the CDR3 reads CASSYRGQNSYEQYF. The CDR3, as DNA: TGTGCCAGCAGTTACCGGGGACAGAATTCCTACGAGCAGTACTTC.

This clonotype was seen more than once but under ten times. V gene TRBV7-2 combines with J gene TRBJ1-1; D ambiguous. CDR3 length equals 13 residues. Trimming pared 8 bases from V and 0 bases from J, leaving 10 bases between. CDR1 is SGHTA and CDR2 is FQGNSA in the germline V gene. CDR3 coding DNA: TGTGCCAGCGGGTCGACACTGAACACTGAAGCTTTCTTT. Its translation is CASGSTLNTEAFF.

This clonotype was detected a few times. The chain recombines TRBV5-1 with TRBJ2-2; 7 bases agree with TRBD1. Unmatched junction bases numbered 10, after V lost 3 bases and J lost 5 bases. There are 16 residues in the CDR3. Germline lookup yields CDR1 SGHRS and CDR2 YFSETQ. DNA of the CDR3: TGCGCCAGCAGCTCTTCGGGACAGAGCAATACCGGGGAGCTGTTTTTT. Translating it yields CASSSSGQSNTGELFF.

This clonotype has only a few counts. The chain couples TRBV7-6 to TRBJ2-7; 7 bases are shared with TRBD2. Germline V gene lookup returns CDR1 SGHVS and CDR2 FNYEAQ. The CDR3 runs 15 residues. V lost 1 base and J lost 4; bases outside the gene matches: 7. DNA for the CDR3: TGTGCCAGCAGCTTAGGGGGGGGACTCCTATACGAGCAGTACGTC. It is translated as CASSLGGGLLYEQYV.